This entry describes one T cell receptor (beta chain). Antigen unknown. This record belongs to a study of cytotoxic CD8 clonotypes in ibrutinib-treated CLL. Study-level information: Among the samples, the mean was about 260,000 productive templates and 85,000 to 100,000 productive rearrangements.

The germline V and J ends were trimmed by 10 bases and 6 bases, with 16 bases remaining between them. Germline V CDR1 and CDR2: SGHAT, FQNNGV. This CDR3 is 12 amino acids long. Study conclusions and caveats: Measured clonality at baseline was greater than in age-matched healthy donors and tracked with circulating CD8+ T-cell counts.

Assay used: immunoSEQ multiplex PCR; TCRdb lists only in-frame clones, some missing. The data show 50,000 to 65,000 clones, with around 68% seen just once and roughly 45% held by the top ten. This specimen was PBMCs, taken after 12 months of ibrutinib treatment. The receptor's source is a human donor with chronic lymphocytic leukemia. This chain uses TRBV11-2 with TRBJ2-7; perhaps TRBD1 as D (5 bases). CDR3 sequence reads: CATSPRVGEQYF. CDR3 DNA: TGTGCCACCAGTCCCAGGGTAGGCGAGCAGTACTTC.